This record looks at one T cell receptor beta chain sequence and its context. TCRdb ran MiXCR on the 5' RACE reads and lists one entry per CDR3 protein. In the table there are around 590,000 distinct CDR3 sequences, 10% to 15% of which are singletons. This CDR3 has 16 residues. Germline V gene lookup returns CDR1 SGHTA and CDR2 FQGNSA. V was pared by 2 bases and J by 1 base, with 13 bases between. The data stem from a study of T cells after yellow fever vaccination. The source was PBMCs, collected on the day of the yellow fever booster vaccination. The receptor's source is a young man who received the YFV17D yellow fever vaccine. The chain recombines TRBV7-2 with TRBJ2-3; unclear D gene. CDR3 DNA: TGTGCCAGCAGCTTATTCATCCAATGGGGCACAGATACGCAGTATTTT. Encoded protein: CASSLFIQWGTDTQYF.